The entry that follows covers one T cell receptor (beta chain) sequence. The antigen is unknown. The data belong to a study of cytomegalovirus exposure and HLA in healthy donors. General observations from the study: After further analysis at a later stage, 16,951 TCR beta sequences were associated with HLA alleles at 0.05 false discovery rate. Specific recognition of CMV antigens was confirmed in vitro for a few chains (all CMV-associated).

Trimming removed 3 bases at V and 4 bases at J, with 12 bases between. The CDR3 is 14 residues long. Looked up from germline, CDR1 is MDHEN and CDR2 is SYDVKM. In the PCR, 60 Vbeta and 13 Jbeta primers were used. The repertoire was sequenced with immunoSEQ multiplex PCR; TCRdb's copy has only in-frame clones and lacks some. The repertoire includes about 140,000 clones, 70% to 85% of them detected once, and approximately 1.3% sits in the top ten. The sample taken for sequencing was PBMCs. The sequence derives from a man between 25 and 39 years old in good health and CMV-seropositive. This sequence joins TRBV28 and TRBJ1-1; D remains unclear. The CDR3 nucleotides read TGTGCCAGCAGTTTGGGCACTGAGACCACTGAAGCTTTCTTT. It is translated as CASSLGTETTEAFF.